This T cell receptor beta chain emerged from a study of blood T cell repertoires in COVID-19 (TCRdb year 2020). Concerning the study at large: The collaborator samples originated in the United States, Italy and Spain and spanned the acute and convalescent phases of COVID-19. Sample metadata almost always included a de-identified subject ID, COVID-19 status, age in years and sex. Deeply sampled blood TCRbeta repertoires from subjects exposed to, actively infected with, or recovered from COVID-19 were included in the dataset. The repertoires were released in a freely available public database meant as a resource for research on the immune response to SARS-CoV-2. The samples were drawn from two sources: the first 160 participants of the ongoing ImmuneRACE study, and over 1,000 subjects contributed by 6 global collaborators. The material from the prospective study consisted of cDNA or gDNA derived from T cells, B-cell-depleted T cells, or PBMCs. Where available, HLA class I and class II types were obtained from metadata supplied by the sample provider rather than from assay-based typing. Overall study results and their limits: How much clinical and demographic metadata was included differed by source and by participant, and the metadata was provided uncurated.

TCRbeta CDR3 regions were amplified from genomic DNA by means of the immunoSEQ Assay, a bias-controlled multiplex PCR. As for how the authors treated the data: The number of nucleated cells in each sample was estimated from the amplification of reference gene primers within the assay. To quantify the absolute abundance of each unique TCRbeta CDR3 rearrangement, sequence reads were collapsed and filtered. For each sample, productive Simpson clonality was calculated as the square root of Simpson's diversity index across productive rearrangements. Drawn from immuneACCESS, this table holds only the in-frame rearrangements with V and J called that TCRdb kept. Clones are partly lost; checked studies trace under half to an unresolved V gene and leave the rest unexplained. V and J calls and clone size come straight from that table; D and trimming were deduced from the DNA. The sample table contains roughly 120,000 clones; only one count was recorded for about 80% of them. The ten largest clones represent roughly 6.2% of the sample.

Whole blood was collected in K2EDTA tubes by collaborating institutions according to the institutions' own protocols. Collaborator samples were shipped for TCRbeta analysis as frozen whole blood, isolated PBMCs, or DNA extracted from either sample type. This clone was seen a handful of times. Its cognate antigen has yet to be identified. Base qualities were left out, and no much larger clone turns up one base away. Inclusive of the bounding cysteine and phenylalanine, the CDR3 is 17 residues long. Of the read, only the CDR3 DNA is kept; its 51 bases are in frame from base 1. V and J lose 2 bases and 10 bases, and a span of 24 bases separates them. The germline V gene (reference sequence) supplies CDR1 PRHDT and CDR2 FYEKMQ.

Recombination linked TRBV13 to TRBJ2-1; 7 matching bases give a weak D call of TRBD2. The material sequenced was peripheral blood. The TCR originated in a man aged 65 to 79 with acute or convalescent COVID-19. CDR3 protein: CASSLRGSGTLLREQFF. The nucleotide sequence reads as follows: TGTGCCAGCAGCTTAAGGGGGAGCGGGACCCTACTCAGAGAGCAGTTCTTC. The full variable domain, completed from the reference TRBV13 and TRBJ2-1 proteins outside the CDR3, reads AAGVIQSPRHLIKEKRETATLKCYPIPRHDTVYWYQQGPGQDPQFLISFYEKMQSDKGSIPDRFSAQQFSDYHSELNMSSLELGDSALYFCASSLRGSGTLLREQFFGPGTRLTVL.